The 10 T cell receptor beta chains below all came from one sample that was sequenced in a study of T cell repertoires in cytomegalovirus infection. Antigen specificity for these receptors is unknown. One entry per CDR3 protein results from TCRdb running MiXCR on the reads. The sample lists about 700,000 distinct CDR3 sequences; around 30% were seen once. The sequencing here drew on cultured PBMCs, taken from culture after CMV antigen stimulation. The receptors come from a human donor in good health (CMV status not recorded). Some clones in this sample may be carry-over from other donors' samples.

V is TRBV20-1 and J is TRBJ2-5; tentative D call: TRBD2 (6 bases). Trimming removed 2 bases from V and 5 bases from J, with 21 bases in between. Germline V gene lookup returns CDR1 DFQATT and CDR2 SNEGSKA (reference sequence). The CDR3 is made up of 16 amino acids. CDR3 DNA sequence: TGCAGTGCTAGAATCTCGGGCGGGACGGCCGGGGAGACCCAGTACTTC. It is translated as CSARISGGTAGETQYF.

The rearrangement links TRBV7-9 to TRBJ1-5; tentative D call: TRBD1 (6 bases). The V end was cut by 5 bases, the J end by 7 bases, with 12 bases between. Germline CDR1 reads SEHNR; CDR2 reads FQNEAQ (reference sequence). CDR3 length: 13 residues. The chain's CDR3 is CASSPTGHQPQHF. The CDR3 DNA follows: TGTGCCAGCAGCCCGACAGGCCACCAGCCCCAGCATTTT.

This sequence joins TRBV11-2 and TRBJ1-1, with D possibly matching TRBD1 (5 bases). Germline lookup yields CDR1 SGHAT and CDR2 FQNNGV. V gave up 4 bases and J gave up 4 bases, with 13 bases separating them. The CDR3 has 14 residues. CDR3 sequence: CASSSTALSTEAFF. The DNA of the CDR3 is TGTGCCAGCAGCTCGACAGCGTTGAGCACTGAAGCTTTCTTT.

In its sample, this clonotype was seen many times. The CDR3 nucleotides are TGTGCCAGCAGCTTCGGGGGACAGCCCCACTACGAGCAGTACTTC. Its protein is CASSFGGQPHYEQYF. This sequence joins TRBV7-8 and TRBJ2-7; TRBD1 is a possible D gene (7 bases). Germline V gene sequence: CDR1 SGHVS, CDR2 FQNEAQ. The CDR3 extends over 15 amino acids. V dropped 3 bases and J dropped 3 bases, with 15 bases sitting between them.

This chain links TRBV6-2 or TRBV6-3 with TRBJ1-1; D unresolved. The V end lost 7 bases, the J end lost 6 bases, and 15 bases lay between the germline ends. The CDR3 has 13 residues. CDR1 and CDR2 (germline): MNHEY, SVGEGT. CDR3 protein: CASKRTGIPEAFF. The CDR3 DNA follows: TGTGCCAGCAAACGGACGGGGATCCCTGAAGCTTTCTTT.

This sequence joins TRBV6-1 and TRBJ1-3; D gene uncertain. Deletions cut 2 bases from V and 2 bases from J, with 10 bases between. The CDR3 contains 15 residues. From germline, CDR1 is MNHNS and CDR2 SASEGT. The CDR3: CASSERVMAGNTIYF. The CDR3 DNA follows: TGTGCCAGCAGTGAAAGGGTTATGGCTGGAAACACCATATATTTT.

The rearrangement links TRBV6-5 to TRBJ2-1; maybe TRBD1 (5 bases). This CDR3 contains 13 residues. Germline CDR1 and CDR2: MNHEY and SVGAGI. Trimming cost V 2 bases and J 12 bases, with 14 bases left between them. The CDR3 loop is CASSYALGVVQFF. For the CDR3, the DNA is TGTGCCAGCAGTTACGCCTTAGGGGTTGTGCAGTTCTTC.

This chain connects TRBV28 to TRBJ2-7, with D possibly being TRBD1 or TRBD2 (5 bases each). The CDR3 runs to 13 residues. Looked up from germline, CDR1 is MDHEN and CDR2 is SYDVKM. Trimming took off 8 bases at V and 4 bases at J, with 15 bases between the two ends. The CDR3 sequence: CASATGALYEQYF. The DNA of the CDR3 is TGTGCCAGCGCCACCGGGGCCCTGTACGAGCAGTACTTC.

The V and J genes are TRBV27 and TRBJ2-1; 8 bases fit TRBD2. This CDR3 is built from 17 residues. Germline CDR1 is MNHEY and CDR2 is SMNVEV (reference sequence). With 8 bases clipped from V and 7 bases from J, the junction kept 19 bases outside the gene matches. DNA of the CDR3: TGTGCCAGCCTATTTACTTCCGGGGGGGCCGAGGGAAATGAGCAGTTCTTC. Encoded protein: CASLFTSGGAEGNEQFF.

The CDR3 reads CSARDPDVHTETQYF. CDR3 nucleotides: TGCAGTGCTAGAGATCCCGACGTCCACACGGAGACCCAGTACTTC. The rearrangement joins TRBV20-1 to TRBJ2-5; D is uncertain. This CDR3 region has 15 residues. V dropped 0 bases and J dropped 5 bases, with 16 bases sitting between them. Per the germline V gene, CDR1 is DFQATT and CDR2 is SNEGSKA (reference sequence).